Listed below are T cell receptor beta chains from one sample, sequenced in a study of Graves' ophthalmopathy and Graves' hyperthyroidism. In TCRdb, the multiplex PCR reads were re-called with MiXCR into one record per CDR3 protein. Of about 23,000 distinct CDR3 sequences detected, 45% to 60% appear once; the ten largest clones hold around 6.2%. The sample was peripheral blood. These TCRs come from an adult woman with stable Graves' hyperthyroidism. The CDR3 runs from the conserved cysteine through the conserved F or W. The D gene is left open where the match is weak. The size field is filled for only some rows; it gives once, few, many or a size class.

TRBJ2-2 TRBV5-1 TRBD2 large TGCGCCAGCAGCTTGGAACAAGCGGGGCGCGGGGAGCTGTTTTTT CASSLEQAGRGELFF
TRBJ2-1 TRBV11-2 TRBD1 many TGTGCCAGCAGCCCGGGACAGGGGTCCTACAATGAGCAGTTCTTC CASSPGQGSYNEQFF
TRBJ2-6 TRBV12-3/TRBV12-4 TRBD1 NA TGTGCCAGCAGTTTGGGACAGAGGGGGGCCAACGTCCTGACTTTC CASSLGQRGANVLTF
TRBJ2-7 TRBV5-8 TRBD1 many TGTGCCAGCAGCTTGCAGGACAGGGGGCGGGAGCAGTACTTC CASSLQDRGREQYF
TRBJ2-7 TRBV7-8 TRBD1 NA TGTGCCAGCAGCGAGGGGGCACCTCGTTACTACGAGCAGTACTTC CASSEGAPRYYEQYF
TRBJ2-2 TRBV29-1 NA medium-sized TGCAGCGTTGTAGGGTTCAACGGGGAGCTGTTTTTT CSVVGFNGELFF
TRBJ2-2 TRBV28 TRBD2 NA TGTGCCAGCACCAAAGAGGCACTAGCGGGAGGGCCCGGGGAGCTGTTTTTT CASTKEALAGGPGELFF
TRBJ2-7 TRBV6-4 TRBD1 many TGTGCCAGCAGTGAACGGGACAGCTCCTACGAGCAGTACTTC CASSERDSSYEQYF
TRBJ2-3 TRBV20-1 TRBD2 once TGCGGTGCACCCCGACTAGCGGGAAGCACAGATACGCAGTATTTC CGAPRLAGSTDTQYF
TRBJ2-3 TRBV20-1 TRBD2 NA TGCAGTGCTAGAGATTGCGGGAGGAGGCAGTATTTT CSARDCGRRQYF
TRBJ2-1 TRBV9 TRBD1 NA TGTGCCAGCACCACGGACAGGTCGAGTGAGCAGTTCTTC CASTTDRSSEQFF
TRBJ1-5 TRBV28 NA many TGTGCCAGCAGTTTTCAGGGGATGGGGATTCAGCCCCAGCATTTT CASSFQGMGIQPQHF
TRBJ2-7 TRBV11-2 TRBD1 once TGTGCCAGCAGCCTCTGGACAGGGGTCGTCTACGAGCAGTACTTC CASSLWTGVVYEQYF
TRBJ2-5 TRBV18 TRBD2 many TGTGCCAGCTCACCCTTAGCGGGAGCCCGAAAAGAGACCCAGTACTTC CASSPLAGARKETQYF
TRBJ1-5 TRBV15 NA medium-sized TGTGCCACCAGCAGAGATCCCAGGGGCAATCAGCCCCAGCATTTT CATSRDPRGNQPQHF
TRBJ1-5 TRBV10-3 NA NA TGTGCCATCAGTACGTTAGCGGGCAAAGATGACAATGAGCATTTT CAISTLAGKDDNEHF
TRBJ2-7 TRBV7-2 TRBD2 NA TGTGCCAGCAGCTCAAGTAGGACTAGCGGGAGTTACGAGCAGTACTTC CASSSSRTSGSYEQYF
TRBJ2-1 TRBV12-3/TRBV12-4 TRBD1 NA TGTGCCAGCAAACGAACAGGGGGAGTGGGTAATGAGCAGTTCTTC CASKRTGGVGNEQFF
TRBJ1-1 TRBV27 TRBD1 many TGTGCCAGCAGTTTTCAGGGGGCGGGCACTGAAGCTTTCTTT CASSFQGAGTEAFF
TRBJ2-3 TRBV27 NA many TGTGCCGGCAGACAGGTGACGTTCGGAGATACGCAGTATTTT CAGRQVTFGDTQYF
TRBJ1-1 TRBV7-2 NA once TGTGCCAGCAGCTTACTAGGGTACGAAGCTTTCTTT CASSLLGYEAFF
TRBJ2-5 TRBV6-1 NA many TGTGCCAGCAGTGAAGCTGAGGAAATCGGAACCCAGTACTTC CASSEAEEIGTQYF
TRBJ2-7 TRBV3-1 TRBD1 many TGTGCCAGCAGCCAGTGGACAGGGGGCGGCGAGCAGTACTTC CASSQWTGGGEQYF
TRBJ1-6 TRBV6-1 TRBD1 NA TGTGCCAGCAATAAACAGGGGGCCAGTTCACCCCTCCACTTT CASNKQGASSPLHF
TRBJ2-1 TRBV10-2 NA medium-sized TGCGCCAGCAGTGAGTCAGGGGAAAATGAGCAGTTCTTC CASSESGENEQFF
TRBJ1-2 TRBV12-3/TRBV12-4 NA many TGTGCCAGCAGTTCTTTACCAGGCTATGGCTACACCTTC CASSSLPGYGYTF
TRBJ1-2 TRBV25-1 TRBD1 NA TGTGCCAGCAGTGAAGATACAGGGGGCGTCACTAACTATGGCTACACCTTC CASSEDTGGVTNYGYTF
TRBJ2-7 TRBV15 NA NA TGTGCCACCAGCAACTACAATCTAGCCTACGAGCAGTACTTC CATSNYNLAYEQYF
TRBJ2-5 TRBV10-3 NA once TGTGCCAGAACACCGGGGGCCTTGGGTCTAGAGACCCAGTACTTC CARTPGALGLETQYF
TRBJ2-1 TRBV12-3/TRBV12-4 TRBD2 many TGTGCCAGCAAATCGTGGGAGGGAGACAATGAGCAGTTCTTC CASKSWEGDNEQFF
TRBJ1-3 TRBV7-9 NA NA TGTGCCAGCAGCTTAGGGCCCGGCCCTGGAAACACCATATATTTT CASSLGPGPGNTIYF
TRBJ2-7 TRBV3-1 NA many TGTGCCAGCAGCCAAGTGCGGACCAATTTCGGCTACGAGCAGTACTTC CASSQVRTNFGYEQYF
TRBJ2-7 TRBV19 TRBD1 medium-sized TGTGCCAGTAGTATGGGGACAGGGTTCGACGAGCAGTACTTC CASSMGTGFDEQYF
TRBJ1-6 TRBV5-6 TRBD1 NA TGTGCCAGCAGCTGGGGACAGGCCGGGCGATCACCCCTCCACTTT CASSWGQAGRSPLHF
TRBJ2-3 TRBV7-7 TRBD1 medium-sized TGTGCTAGCAGCTCAGGGGGTGATACGCAGTATTTT CASSSGGDTQYF
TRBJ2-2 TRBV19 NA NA TGTGCCAGTAGTATGGAGATCGGCGCCGGGGAGCTGTTTTTT CASSMEIGAGELFF
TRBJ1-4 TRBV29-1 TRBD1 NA TGCAGCGTGGGGACAGGTGGGATTGAGGAAAAACTGTTTTTT CSVGTGGIEEKLFF